The clone carrying this TCR beta chain was seen at least ten times. A library of TCRbeta sequences, prepared with unique molecular identifiers, was generated. Each CDR3 protein gets one entry after TCRdb re-called the PCR reads with MiXCR. The table has roughly 300,000 distinct CDR3 sequences, approximately 10% seen once. The record originates from a study of T-cell reconstitution after alpha-beta-depleted transplantation in children. The material sequenced was peripheral blood, taken 180 days after TCRalphabeta/CD19-depleted stem cell transplant. The sequence derives from a male patient aged 2-10 years who had a stem cell transplant for chronic granulomatous disease, so the T cells may come from the graft donor.

The CDR3 here is CASSFSMTTDTQYF. DNA of the CDR3: TGTGCCAGCAGCTTCAGTATGACCACAGATACGCAGTATTTT. The genes are TRBV7-6 and TRBJ2-3; D unclear. V shed 3 bases and J shed 2 bases, with 9 bases lying between them. The CDR3 has 14 amino acids. The germline V gene has CDR1 SGHVS and CDR2 FNYEAQ.